The subject of this entry is one T cell receptor beta chain. The data derive from a study of blood T cell repertoires in COVID-19. At the level of the study: Acute-phase and convalescent COVID-19 samples originated in the United States, Italy and Spain. Sample material is recorded as cDNA or gDNA derived from T cells, B-cell-depleted T cells, or PBMCs.

V lost 6 bases, J lost 0 bases, and 4 bases stayed unmatched. The CDR3 covers 15 residues. Germline CDR1 and CDR2: MDHEN and SYDVKM. Per the original data handling: Amplification of reference gene primers provided the estimated nucleated cell counts. Sequenced by immunoSEQ multiplex PCR; TCRdb stores in-frame clones only, minus some. V and J calls and clone size are copied from that table; D and trimming were computed from the DNA. This table holds over 200,000 clones, roughly 86% found once. The clonotype originates from a woman between 45 and 65 years old with active or convalescent COVID-19. This chain joins TRBV28 and TRBJ2-4; TRBD1 agrees at 8 bases. Material for sequencing was peripheral blood. The CDR3 sequence: CASSRQGIAKNIQYF. The CDR3, as DNA: TGTGCCAGCAGCAGACAGGGGATAGCCAAAAACATTCAGTACTTC.